These T cell receptor beta chains were read from a single sample in a study of cytomegalovirus exposure and HLA in healthy donors. Sequenced by immunoSEQ multiplex PCR; TCRdb stores in-frame clones only, minus some. Among over 120,000 clones listed, roughly 80% were seen once. Input material: PBMCs. The source is a woman between 25 and 40 years old in good health and CMV-seronegative. Each CDR3 is given with its conserved first and last residue. A D gene is named only where the DNA matches it firmly. Rows give clone size only sometimes, using once, few, many, or a class for an expanded clone.

CDR3: CASSPRQTNYGYTF
DNA: TGTGCCAGCAGCCCCCGACAGACTAACTATGGCTACACCTTC
J: TRBJ1-2
V: TRBV7-9
D: .
size: .

CDR3: CASSLNGETGELFF
DNA: TGTGCCAGCAGCTTAAACGGGGAGACCGGGGAGCTGTTTTTT
J: TRBJ2-2
V: TRBV11-3
D: .
size: .

CDR3: CASSGGTLNTGELFF
DNA: TGTGCCAGTAGTGGCGGGACTTTGAACACCGGGGAGCTGTTTTTT
J: TRBJ2-2
V: TRBV19
D: .
size: .

CDR3: CASSPGTGNTEAFF
DNA: TGTGCCAGCAGCCCCGGGACAGGGAACACTGAAGCTTTCTTT
J: TRBJ1-1
V: TRBV6-1
D: TRBD1
size: .

CDR3: CASSSSGGNYGYTF
DNA: TGTGCCAGCAGCTCAAGTGGGGGGAACTATGGCTACACCTTC
J: TRBJ1-2
V: TRBV9
D: .
size: .

CDR3: CASSLTGDEQYF
DNA: TGTGCCAGCAGCCTAACAGGGGACGAGCAGTACTTC
J: TRBJ2-7
V: TRBV5-5
D: TRBD1
size: .

CDR3: CASRRATGSQEAFF
DNA: TGCGCCAGCAGGAGAGCTACAGGCTCTCAAGAAGCTTTCTTT
J: TRBJ1-1
V: TRBV5-1
D: .
size: few

CDR3: CASSAGQGAIYEQYF
DNA: TGTGCCAGTAGTGCGGGACAGGGGGCTATCTACGAGCAGTACTTC
J: TRBJ2-7
V: TRBV19
D: TRBD1
size: .

CDR3: CASRRQGENTEAFF
DNA: TGTGCCAGCAGGCGACAGGGGGAGAACACTGAAGCTTTCTTT
J: TRBJ1-1
V: TRBV6-6
D: TRBD1
size: .

CDR3: CASSPPAGGDYEQYF
DNA: TGTGCCAGCTCACCACCGGCAGGGGGCGACTACGAGCAGTACTTC
J: TRBJ2-7
V: TRBV18
D: TRBD1
size: .

CDR3: CASSVRLIAAASGELFF
DNA: TGTGCCAGCAGCGTAAGACTTATAGCGGCGGCCAGCGGGGAGCTGTTTTTT
J: TRBJ2-2
V: TRBV9
D: .
size: once

CDR3: CASSTSVGPDTQYF
DNA: TGTGCCAGCTCGACTAGCGTGGGCCCAGATACGCAGTATTTT
J: TRBJ2-3
V: TRBV25-1
D: TRBD2
size: once

CDR3: CASRLAEDTDTQYF
DNA: TGCGCCAGCAGACTAGCGGAAGACACAGATACGCAGTATTTT
J: TRBJ2-3
V: TRBV5-1
D: TRBD2
size: .

CDR3: CASSLAAEGSTEAFF
DNA: TGTGCCAGCAGTTTAGCGGCGGAGGGGAGCACTGAAGCTTTCTTT
J: TRBJ1-1
V: TRBV28
D: .
size: .

CDR3: CASRDRGAFF
DNA: TGTGCCAGCAGAGACAGGGGAGCTTTCTTT
J: TRBJ1-1
V: TRBV6-1
D: TRBD1
size: few

CDR3: CATQARDTQYF
DNA: TGTGCCACCCAGGCCCGAGACACGCAGTATTTT
J: TRBJ2-3
V: TRBV7-8
D: .
size: .

CDR3: CASPGTGNEQFF
DNA: TGTGCCAGCCCTGGGACAGGGAATGAGCAGTTCTTC
J: TRBJ2-1
V: TRBV11-2
D: TRBD1
size: few